The rows below give T cell receptor beta chains drawn from one sample of a study of cytomegalovirus exposure and HLA in healthy donors. Generated by immunoSEQ multiplex PCR, the TCRdb table keeps only in-frame clones and is missing some. Of around 50,000 clones listed, 85% to 95% are singletons. The sample consisted of PBMCs. All receptors derive from a woman between 18 and 29 years old in good health and CMV-seropositive. Each CDR3 is given with its conserved first and last residue. The D gene is left open where the match is weak. The listing skips clone size in some rows; elsewhere it reads once, few, many or a size class.

D gene	clone size	J gene	V gene	CDR3 protein	CDR3 DNA
NA	NA	TRBJ1-1	TRBV11-3	CASSSFPNTEAFF	TGTGCCAGCAGCTCATTTCCGAACACTGAAGCTTTCTTT
TRBD1	NA	TRBJ1-1	TRBV11-2	CASSSLRGMNTEAFF	TGTGCCAGCAGCTCTCTCAGGGGGATGAACACTGAAGCTTTCTTT
NA	NA	TRBJ2-3	TRBV4-1	CASSHPLGAGDTQYF	TGCGCCAGCAGCCACCCCCTGGGGGCCGGGGATACGCAGTATTTT
TRBD2	NA	TRBJ2-5	TRBV27	CASSSPSGGRETQYF	TGTGCCAGCAGTTCACCTAGCGGGGGGCGAGAGACCCAGTACTTC
TRBD2	NA	TRBJ2-5	TRBV2	CASRPTSGDQETQYF	TGTGCCAGCAGGCCCACTAGCGGAGATCAAGAGACCCAGTACTTC
NA	NA	TRBJ1-4	TRBV6-6	CASSSRGATNEKLFF	TGTGCCAGCAGTTCGCGAGGTGCAACTAATGAAAAACTGTTTTTT
NA	NA	TRBJ2-2	TRBV30	CAWSVQRNTGELFF	TGTGCCTGGAGTGTACAAAGGAACACCGGGGAGCTGTTTTTT
TRBD1	NA	TRBJ2-7	TRBV7-2	CASSRDSYYEQYF	TGTGCCAGCAGTCGGGACAGTTACTACGAGCAGTACTTC
NA	NA	TRBJ1-1	TRBV28	CASSSEGFAEAFF	TGTGCCAGCAGTTCGGAGGGTTTTGCTGAAGCTTTCTTT
NA	NA	TRBJ2-2	TRBV10-2	CASTWGPDTGELFF	TGCGCCAGCACGTGGGGCCCGGACACCGGGGAGCTGTTTTTT
TRBD2	NA	TRBJ2-7	TRBV11-1	CASSFPLSSGRAGEQYF	TGTGCCAGCAGCTTCCCTCTGAGTAGCGGGAGGGCCGGGGAGCAGTACTTC
TRBD2	NA	TRBJ2-3	TRBV14	CASSRNSGRGRTDTQYF	TGTGCCAGCAGCCGGAACAGCGGGAGAGGTAGAACAGATACGCAGTATTTT
TRBD2	once	TRBJ2-1	TRBV7-2	CASSPRTSEYNEQFF	TGTGCCAGCAGCCCGAGGACTAGCGAATACAATGAGCAGTTCTTC
TRBD2	NA	TRBJ2-1	TRBV11-2	CASSLVLAGGHYNEQFF	TGTGCCAGCAGCTTAGTATTGGCGGGAGGGCACTACAATGAGCAGTTCTTC
TRBD2	NA	TRBJ2-4	TRBV27	CASSPRLAGLFIGKNIQYF	TGTGCCAGCAGTCCCCGACTAGCGGGATTATTTATAGGCAAAAACATTCAGTACTTC
NA	once	TRBJ2-3	TRBV9	CASSPSGGYADTQYF	TGTGCCAGCAGCCCCAGTGGAGGGTACGCAGATACGCAGTATTTT
TRBD2	NA	TRBJ2-6	TRBV28	CASSRSAGVMGGANVLTF	TGTGCCAGCAGCCGATCAGCGGGAGTAATGGGGGGGGCCAACGTCCTGACTTTC
NA	NA	TRBJ2-1	TRBV6-1	CASTLSSYNEQFF	TGTGCCAGCACTCTCTCGTCCTACAATGAGCAGTTCTTC
NA	NA	TRBJ2-7	TRBV27	CASSLLGEQYF	TGTGCCAGCAGTTTATTGGGCGAGCAGTACTTC
TRBD1	NA	TRBJ2-5	TRBV12-5	CASGKGTAQETQYF	TGTGCTAGTGGTAAGGGGACAGCTCAAGAGACCCAGTACTTC
NA	NA	TRBJ1-2	TRBV4-1	CASSQDLAQGASYGYTF	TGCGCCAGCAGCCAAGATCTCGCCCAGGGTGCTTCCTATGGCTACACCTTC
NA	NA	TRBJ1-5	TRBV28	CASSRQEINQPQHF	TGTGCCAGCAGCCGACAGGAAATCAATCAGCCCCAGCATTTT
NA	NA	TRBJ1-1	TRBV28	CASSFVGRTEAFF	TGTGCCAGCAGTTTTGTGGGGCGGACTGAAGCTTTCTTT
TRBD1	once	TRBJ2-7	TRBV11-2	CASSLPWTGTYEQYF	TGTGCCAGCAGCTTGCCGTGGACAGGTACATACGAGCAGTACTTC
NA	NA	TRBJ2-5	TRBV2	CASMYQGLMETQYF	TGTGCCAGCATGTATCAGGGGTTAATGGAGACCCAGTACTTC
NA	NA	TRBJ1-1	TRBV7-9	CASSLEQGNTEAFF	TGTGCCAGCAGCTTGGAGCAAGGGAACACTGAAGCTTTCTTT
TRBD1	NA	TRBJ1-1	TRBV4-2	CASSQETRGITEAFF	TGTGCCAGCAGCCAAGAGACCAGGGGGATCACTGAAGCTTTCTTT
NA	once	TRBJ1-5	TRBV20-1	CSASKNQPQHF	TGCAGTGCTTCAAAAAATCAGCCCCAGCATTTT
TRBD1	NA	TRBJ2-7	TRBV19	CASSVRTGGISYEQYF	TGTGCCAGTAGTGTGCGGACAGGGGGAATCTCCTACGAGCAGTACTTC
TRBD1	NA	TRBJ1-4	TRBV2	CASSSADRVNEKLFF	TGTGCCAGCAGTTCGGCGGACAGGGTTAATGAAAAACTGTTTTTT
TRBD1	NA	TRBJ2-1	TRBV11-3	CASSAIQGGEQFF	TGTGCCAGCAGCGCCATACAGGGGGGTGAGCAGTTCTTC
TRBD2	NA	TRBJ2-3	TRBV7-2	CASSPSGRGDTQYF	TGTGCCAGCAGCCCTAGCGGGAGAGGGGATACGCAGTATTTT
TRBD1	NA	TRBJ1-3	TRBV19	CASSQGTVSSSGNTIYF	TGTGCCAGTAGTCAGGGGACAGTAAGCAGCTCTGGAAACACCATATATTTT
NA	NA	TRBJ2-2	TRBV4-3	CASRQGETGELFF	TGCGCCAGCAGACAGGGAGAGACAGGGGAGCTGTTTTTT
TRBD1	NA	TRBJ2-7	TRBV15	CATSSEWTGGNEQYF	TGTGCCACCAGCAGTGAATGGACAGGGGGGAACGAGCAGTACTTC
NA	once	TRBJ2-7	TRBV27	CASSPLRGGKSGEQYF	TGTGCCAGCAGTCCCCTTAGGGGCGGGAAATCTGGGGAGCAGTACTTC
NA	NA	TRBJ2-3	TRBV6-6	CASSLSTRRGTDTQYF	TGTGCCAGCAGTTTATCAACTAGGAGAGGCACAGATACGCAGTATTTT
NA	NA	TRBJ1-2	TRBV6-5	CASKAQTNYGYTF	TGTGCCAGCAAGGCACAGACTAACTATGGCTACACCTTC
TRBD1	NA	TRBJ2-1	TRBV7-9	CASSLGTGDEQFF	TGTGCCAGCAGCTTAGGGACAGGGGATGAGCAGTTCTTC
NA	NA	TRBJ2-1	TRBV19	CASRGGRVGGYNEQFF	TGTGCCAGTAGGGGAGGGAGGGTAGGGGGTTACAATGAGCAGTTCTTC
NA	NA	TRBJ2-3	TRBV18	CASSPTSTDTQYF	TGTGCCAGCTCACCGACTAGCACAGATACGCAGTATTTT
TRBD1	NA	TRBJ2-7	TRBV28	CATRDRPGEQYF	TGTGCCACCAGGGACAGGCCGGGCGAGCAGTACTTC
TRBD1	NA	TRBJ1-5	TRBV6-1	CASSDVSGTGNQPQHF	TGTGCCAGCAGTGATGTATCCGGGACAGGGAATCAGCCCCAGCATTTT
NA	NA	TRBJ2-3	TRBV14	CASSQIVRADTQYF	TGTGCCAGCAGCCAGATCGTCCGAGCAGATACGCAGTATTTT
NA	NA	TRBJ2-2	TRBV2	CASTPQRPTGELFF	TGTGCCAGCACCCCTCAGCGGCCCACCGGGGAGCTGTTTTTT
NA	NA	TRBJ2-3	TRBV29-1	CSVEGLGADTQYF	TGCAGCGTTGAAGGACTAGGGGCAGATACGCAGTATTTT
NA	NA	TRBJ1-1	TRBV5-6	CASSLGTATEAFF	TGTGCCAGCAGCTTGGGGACAGCCACTGAAGCTTTCTTT
TRBD1	NA	TRBJ2-1	TRBV6-1	CASSDASGTGGNEQFF	TGTGCCAGCAGTGATGCCTCCGGGACAGGGGGCAATGAGCAGTTCTTC
NA	NA	TRBJ1-5	TRBV6-1	CASNTHQPQHF	TGTGCCAGCAATACTCATCAGCCCCAGCATTTT
TRBD1	NA	TRBJ1-2	TRBV7-8	CASSLTPGGKNGYTF	TGTGCCAGCAGCTTAACCCCAGGGGGCAAGAATGGCTACACCTTC
NA	NA	TRBJ2-3	TRBV7-9	CASSSPPLSDTQYF	TGTGCCAGCAGCTCCCCCCCCTTATCAGATACGCAGTATTTT
NA	NA	TRBJ1-2	TRBV9	CASSVEATGWGGGYTF	TGTGCCAGCAGCGTAGAAGCGACAGGCTGGGGAGGGGGCTACACCTTC
TRBD2	NA	TRBJ2-1	TRBV7-2	CASSLNSGRATYNEQFF	TGTGCCAGCAGCTTAAATAGCGGGAGGGCGACCTACAATGAGCAGTTCTTC
NA	NA	TRBJ1-1	TRBV15	CATSRERDPLRSVWDTEAFF	TGTGCCACCAGCAGAGAACGAGACCCATTGCGGTCAGTTTGGGACACTGAAGCTTTCTTT
NA	NA	TRBJ2-5	TRBV5-1	CASTLNGAPQETQYF	TGCGCCAGCACCCTTAATGGGGCTCCACAAGAGACCCAGTACTTC
NA	NA	TRBJ2-7	TRBV9	CASSVGQGPPYEQYF	TGTGCCAGCAGCGTAGGGCAGGGCCCCCCCTACGAGCAGTACTTC
NA	NA	TRBJ1-2	TRBV27	CASSRVANYGYTF	TGTGCCAGCAGCCGGGTCGCTAACTATGGCTACACCTTC
NA	NA	TRBJ1-4	TRBV5-3	CARSPPGTGDEKLFF	TGTGCCAGAAGCCCACCCGGGACGGGGGATGAAAAACTGTTTTTT
NA	once	TRBJ2-5	TRBV28	CASSPYHGEEGETQYF	TGTGCCAGCAGTCCATACCACGGGGAGGAAGGAGAGACCCAGTACTTC